This is a list of T cell receptor beta chains from one sample in a study of control samples from healthy donors and cancer patients. The method was immunoSEQ multiplex PCR; TCRdb's version includes in-frame clones alone and lacks a portion of them. The sample has 170,000 or so clones; around 94% are singletons. The specimen was blood. The source is a woman younger than 35 in good health. Both conserved end residues are part of each CDR3.

v_gene	j_gene	CDR3aa
TRBV5-8	TRBJ1-3	CASLTSGNTIYF
TRBV28	TRBJ2-1	CASSRDRGRQFF
TRBV7-8	TRBJ2-1	CASSLVAGKKSSEQFF
TRBV6-6	TRBJ1-5	CASKARTENQPQHF
TRBV7-2	TRBJ1-5	CASSLLGLEQPQHF
TRBV9	TRBJ1-3	CASSVDAPGNTIYF
TRBV12-5	TRBJ1-5	CASGAGNQPQHF
TRBV6-2/TRBV6-3	TRBJ2-6	CASSGGAGANVLTF
TRBV13	TRBJ1-2	CASSFSDSFYGYTF
TRBV11-3	TRBJ2-1	CASSPNRLFSYNEQFF
TRBV7-3	TRBJ1-6	CASRVQGANSPLHF
TRBV28	TRBJ1-1	CASSLGDWTAEAFF
TRBV28	TRBJ2-7	CASVRLTPYEQYF
TRBV4-1	TRBJ2-3	CASSPRDRGTDTQYF
TRBV5-6	TRBJ1-2	CASSDGQGGVYGYTF
TRBV28	TRBJ1-2	CASSLLGPNYGYTF
TRBV19	TRBJ1-5	CASSAIRVRAGALTSNQPQHF
TRBV18	TRBJ1-1	CASSPDGLGEAFF
TRBV9	TRBJ1-3	CASSTRGDTIYF
TRBV7-9	TRBJ1-1	CASSLVHGRNTEAFF
TRBV7-3	TRBJ2-5	CASSLLAGGETQYF
TRBV7-8	TRBJ1-4	CASSQVGGNEKLFF
TRBV14	TRBJ2-2	CASSQEGVGLARLTGELFF
TRBV21-1	TRBJ2-7	CALHSRDRESYEQYF
TRBV19	TRBJ2-7	CASSLGLATIYEQYF
TRBV5-1	TRBJ2-3	CASNCEQYF
TRBV5-1	TRBJ2-2	CASSIQANTGELFF
TRBV28	TRBJ1-6	CASVYRTGSYNSPLHF
TRBV29-1	TRBJ1-1	CSVPTGGDTEAFF
TRBV10-1	TRBJ1-6	CASSESGQFGSPLHF
TRBV24-1	TRBJ1-5	CATSGRAIQPQHF